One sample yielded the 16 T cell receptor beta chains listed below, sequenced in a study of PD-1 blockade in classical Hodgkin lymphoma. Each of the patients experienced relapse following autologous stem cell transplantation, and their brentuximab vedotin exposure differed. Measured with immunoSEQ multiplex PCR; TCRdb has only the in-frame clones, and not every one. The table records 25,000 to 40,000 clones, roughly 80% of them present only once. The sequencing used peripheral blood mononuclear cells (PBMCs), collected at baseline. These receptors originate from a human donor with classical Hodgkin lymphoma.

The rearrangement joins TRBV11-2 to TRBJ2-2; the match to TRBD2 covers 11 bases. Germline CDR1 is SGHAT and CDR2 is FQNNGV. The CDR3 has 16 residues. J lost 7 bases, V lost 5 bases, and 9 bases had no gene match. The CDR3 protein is CASSPSSGGAIGELFF. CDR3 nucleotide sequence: TGTGCCAGCAGCCCTAGTAGCGGGGGGGCTATCGGGGAGCTGTTTTTT.

The CDR3 sequence: CASGKEFNSPLHF. CDR3 coding DNA: TGTGCTAGTGGCAAAGAGTTCAATTCACCCCTCCACTTT. The chain has TRBV12-5 and TRBJ1-6; D gene uncertain. The CDR3 is 13 amino acids. Per germline, CDR1 LGHNT and CDR2 FRNRAP. Trimming cost V 6 bases and J 7 bases, with 10 bases left between them. Looking up the rest from reference TRBV12-5 and TRBJ1-6 gives the full variable domain: DARVTQTPRHKVTEMGQEVTMRCQPILGHNTVFWYRQTMMQGLELLAYFRNRAPLDDSGMPKDRFSAEMPDATLATLKIQPSEPRDSAVYFCASGKEFNSPLHFGNGTRLTVT.

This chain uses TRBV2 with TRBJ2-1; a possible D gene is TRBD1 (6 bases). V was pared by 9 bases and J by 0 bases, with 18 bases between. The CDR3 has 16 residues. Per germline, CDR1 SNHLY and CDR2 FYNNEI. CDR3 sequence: CASGGHRLNSYNEQFF. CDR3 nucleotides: TGTGCCAGTGGGGGACACCGGCTTAACTCCTACAATGAGCAGTTCTTC.

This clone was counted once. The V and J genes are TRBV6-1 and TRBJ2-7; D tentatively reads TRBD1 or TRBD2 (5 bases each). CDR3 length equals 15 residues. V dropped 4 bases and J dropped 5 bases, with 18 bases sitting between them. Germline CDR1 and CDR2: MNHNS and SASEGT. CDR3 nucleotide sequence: TGTGCCAGCAGTGTAGACCCGGGACGGCAGGACGAGCAGTACTTC. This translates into CASSVDPGRQDEQYF.

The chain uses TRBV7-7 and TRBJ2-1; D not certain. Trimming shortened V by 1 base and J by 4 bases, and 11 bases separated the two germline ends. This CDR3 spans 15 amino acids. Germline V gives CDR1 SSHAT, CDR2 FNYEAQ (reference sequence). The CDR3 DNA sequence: TGTGCCAGCAGCTTAGACGCAGGAGATTACAATGAGCAGTTCTTC. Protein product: CASSLDAGDYNEQFF.

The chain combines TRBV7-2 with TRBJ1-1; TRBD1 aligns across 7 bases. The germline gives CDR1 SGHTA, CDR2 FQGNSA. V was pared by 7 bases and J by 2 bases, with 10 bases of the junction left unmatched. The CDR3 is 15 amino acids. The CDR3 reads CASKTQGVSNTEAFF. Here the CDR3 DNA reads TGTGCCAGCAAGACCCAGGGGGTGAGTAACACTGAAGCTTTCTTT.

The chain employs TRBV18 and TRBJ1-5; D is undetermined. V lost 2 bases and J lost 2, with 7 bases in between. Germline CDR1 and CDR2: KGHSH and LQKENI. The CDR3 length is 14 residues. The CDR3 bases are TGTGCCAGCTCACCAACAGAGGGCAATCAGCCCCAGCATTTT. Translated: CASSPTEGNQPQHF.

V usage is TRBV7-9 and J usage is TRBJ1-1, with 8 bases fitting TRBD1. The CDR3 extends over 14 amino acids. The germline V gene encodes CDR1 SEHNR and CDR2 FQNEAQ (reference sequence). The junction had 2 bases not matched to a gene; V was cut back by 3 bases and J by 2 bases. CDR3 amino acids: CASSLTGVNTEAFF. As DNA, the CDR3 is TGTGCCAGCAGCTTGACAGGGGTTAACACTGAAGCTTTCTTT. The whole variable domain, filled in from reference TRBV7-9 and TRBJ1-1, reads DTGVSQNPRHKITKRGQNVTFRCDPISEHNRLYWYRQTLGQGPEFLTYFQNEAQLEKSRLLSDRFSAERPKGSFSTLEIQRTEQGDSAMYLCASSLTGVNTEAFFGQGTRLTVV.

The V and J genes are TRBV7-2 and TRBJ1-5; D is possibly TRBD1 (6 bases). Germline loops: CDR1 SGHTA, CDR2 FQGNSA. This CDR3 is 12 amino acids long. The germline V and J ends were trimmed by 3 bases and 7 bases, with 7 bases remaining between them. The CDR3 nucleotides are TGTGCCAGCAGCTTCGGGACACAGCCCCAGCATTTT. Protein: CASSFGTQPQHF.

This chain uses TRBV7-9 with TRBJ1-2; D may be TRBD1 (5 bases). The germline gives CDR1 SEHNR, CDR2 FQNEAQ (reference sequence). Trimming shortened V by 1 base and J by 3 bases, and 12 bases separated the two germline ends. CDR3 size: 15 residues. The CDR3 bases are TGTGCCAGCAGCTTAGGTTCAGGGATTGACTATGGCTACACCTTC. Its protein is CASSLGSGIDYGYTF. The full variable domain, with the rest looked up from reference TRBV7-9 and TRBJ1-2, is DTGVSQNPRHKITKRGQNVTFRCDPISEHNRLYWYRQTLGQGPEFLTYFQNEAQLEKSRLLSDRFSAERPKGSFSTLEIQRTEQGDSAMYLCASSLGSGIDYGYTFGSGTRLTVV.

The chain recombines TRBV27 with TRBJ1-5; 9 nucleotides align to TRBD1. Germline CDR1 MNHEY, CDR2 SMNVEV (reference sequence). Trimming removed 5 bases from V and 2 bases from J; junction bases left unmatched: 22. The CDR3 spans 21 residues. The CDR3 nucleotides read TGTGCCAGCAGTCCCAACATACCTCGGGACAGGGTGGGGTTCGGCAATCAGCCCCAGCATTTT. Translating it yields CASSPNIPRDRVGFGNQPQHF.

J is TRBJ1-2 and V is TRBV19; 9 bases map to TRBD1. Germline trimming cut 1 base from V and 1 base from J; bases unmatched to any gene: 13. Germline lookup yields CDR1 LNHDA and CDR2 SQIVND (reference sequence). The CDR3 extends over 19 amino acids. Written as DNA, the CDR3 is TGTGCCAGTAGTATAGGTTGGGGACAGGGTAGTGGATTTAACTATGGCTACACCTTC. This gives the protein CASSIGWGQGSGFNYGYTF.

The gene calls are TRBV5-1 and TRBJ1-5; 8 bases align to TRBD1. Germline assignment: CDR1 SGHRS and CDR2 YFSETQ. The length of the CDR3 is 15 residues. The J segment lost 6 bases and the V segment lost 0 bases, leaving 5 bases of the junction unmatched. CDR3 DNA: TGCGCCAGCAGCTTGGATGGACAGGGTGGTCAGCCCCAGCATTTT. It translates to CASSLDGQGGQPQHF.

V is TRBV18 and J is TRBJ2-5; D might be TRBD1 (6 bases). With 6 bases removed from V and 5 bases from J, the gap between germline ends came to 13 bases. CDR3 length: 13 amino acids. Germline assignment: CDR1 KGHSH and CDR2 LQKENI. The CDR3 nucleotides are TGTGCCAGCTCTCCAGGGGAAGAGGAGACCCAGTACTTC. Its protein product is CASSPGEEETQYF.

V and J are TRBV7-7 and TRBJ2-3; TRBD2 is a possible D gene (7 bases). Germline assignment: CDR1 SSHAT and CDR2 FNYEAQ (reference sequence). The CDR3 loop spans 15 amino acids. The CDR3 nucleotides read TGTGCTAGCGCCTTAGGCGGGGGCAGCACAGATACGCAGTATTTT. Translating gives CASALGGGSTDTQYF. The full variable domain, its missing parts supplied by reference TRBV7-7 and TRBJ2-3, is GAGVSQSPRYKVTKRGQDVTLRCDPISSHATLYWYQQALGQGPEFLTYFNYEAQPDKSGLPSDRFSAERPEGSISTLTIQRTEQRDSAMYRCASALGGGSTDTQYFGPGTRLTVL.

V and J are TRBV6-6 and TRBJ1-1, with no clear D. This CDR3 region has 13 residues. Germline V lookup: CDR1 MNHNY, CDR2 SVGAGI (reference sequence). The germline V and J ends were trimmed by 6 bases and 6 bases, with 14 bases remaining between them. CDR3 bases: TGTGCCAGCAGAACCGGAGAAGGTGCTGAAGCTTTCTTT. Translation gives CASRTGEGAEAFF.